The clone carrying this TCR beta chain came up a few times. No antigen is known for it. Listed TCR primers, together with previously described methods, were used for the bulk TCR libraries. MiXCR, applied by TCRdb to the PCR reads, yields one record per CDR3 protein. The sample lists over 600,000 distinct CDR3 sequences; 20% were seen once. This entry is derived from a study of molecular identifiers for immune sequencing clone quantification. Trimming shortened V by 5 bases and J by 6 bases, and 19 bases separated the two germline ends. Germline V gene data show CDR1 as LNHDA and CDR2 as SQIVND (reference sequence). CDR3 length: 16 residues. Findings and limits, study-wide: The share of molecules held by clones above 20 RNA copies was over 97% in effector cells and under 1% in naive cells.

The sample was naive CD8+ T cells from blood, with Jurkat cell RNA spiked in. Subset given: FACS-sorted CD8+CD4-CCR7+CD45RA+ naive T cells. The V gene is TRBV19, the J gene TRBJ2-2; D is possibly TRBD1 or TRBD2 (5 bases each). The clonotype was recovered from a human donor in good health. Some libraries in this study had Jurkat cell RNA spiked in. CDR3 DNA sequence: TGTGCCAGTAGTTCCAATGACAGAGGGGTCCCCGGGGAGCTGTTTTTT. It specifies CASSSNDRGVPGELFF. The full variable domain, rest sourced from reference TRBV19 and TRBJ2-2, is DGGITQSPKYLFRKEGQNVTLSCEQNLNHDAMYWYRQDPGQGLRLIYYSQIVNDFQKGDIAEGYSVSREKKESFPLTVTSAQKNPTAFYLCASSSNDRGVPGELFFGEGSRLTVL.